This entry features one T cell receptor beta chain sequence. Its antigen is not yet known. Qualities for individual bases were not recorded, and no much larger clone is one base off. Using the deep immunoSEQ assay, multiplex PCR amplified TCR CDR3 regions from genomic DNA. Extracted genomic DNA from each cell subset was distributed evenly across all wells of several immunoSEQ 96-well plates, and each plate was treated as a replicate. Each replicate PCR for sorted subsets received about 210 ng genomic DNA, equal to roughly 33,000 T cell genomes. Purified libraries were measured with a Qubit 3.0 fluorometer, size-checked on a Bioanalyzer 2100, and measured again with the KAPA Library Quantification kit. Every immunoSEQ 96-well plate was sequenced on a separate single-read 150-cycle Illumina NextSeq 550 flow cell. For the original study's pipeline: Because the immunoSEQ output held only junctional sequences and lacked quality scores, the filtering could not match the filtering applied to full-length reads. To assign V/J genes and CDR3, sequences were annotated against IMGT germline references using PyIR, a Python wrapper for IgBLAST v1.9. Reads with weak V/J assignments (E-value above 1e-6), missing CDR3, stop codons, out-of-frame junctions, or ambiguous translated residues were removed. V3J clonotypes were defined by identical inferred V gene, J gene, and CDR3 amino acid sequence. Percentage overlap between repertoires was calculated by dividing the number of shared unique clonotypes by the size of the smaller repertoire. RTK rarefaction, the Chao1 estimator, and Recon v2.1 estimates of unobserved clonotypes were used to assess repertoire richness. For all TCRbeta clonotypes obtained by the gDNA method from a handful of donors, generation probabilities were computed with OLGA. TCRdb obtained this table from immuneACCESS and retained in-frame rearrangements with V and J assigned. These tables miss some clones; where compared with another copy, unresolved V genes account for less than half of the shortfall, and the remainder is unexplained. The DNA was the basis for D and trimming; V, J and clone size are from that table. The sample data list about 380,000 clones, and around 96% of these were observed just once. Of the sample, about 0.34% is held by the ten largest clones.

This entry is derived from a study of shared clonotypes between healthy human individuals (dated by TCRdb to the early 2020s). In terms of the full investigation: Two women and a few men aged 18 to 49 years were included in the cohort. For each donor, CD4 naive and CD4 memory were each given three plates, CD8 naive was given two plates, and CD8 memory was given one plate. Different laboratories and diverse techniques were used to prepare libraries and sequence TCR repertoires, to increase sequencing depth and limit assay-specific biases. To estimate repertoire size and how much clonotype sharing occurs between individuals, the study deeply sequenced the blood TCR repertoires of roughly 5 healthy adults. Leukapheresis yielded between about 0.8 and 8.9 billion PBMCs per donor. Broader findings and caveats from the paper: Because the study included a small number of donors, the genetic and exposure-history diversity represented was limited. Naive subsets generally had larger estimated clonotype richness than memory subsets did. Incomplete sequencing was indicated by rarefaction of sorted-subset datasets, despite the large sequencing depth. Based on pairwise subsampling, the degree of clonotype sharing among donors was expected to be affected by sequencing depth. Compared with non-shared clonotypes, the clonotypes found in all four sorted-subset donors had higher generation probabilities. Sampling was restricted to blood, and TCR repertoires in tissues likely differ from the TCR repertoires found in blood. When a handful of donors were compared, the shared fraction of clonotypes was around 5.1% for naive CD4, roughly 3.3% for naive CD8, 2% to 2.5% for memory CD4, and 0.4% for memory CD8.

The donors were healthy, HIV-negative adults who had no recently reported acute infections or vaccinations. Only Caucasian adults living in Nashville, Tennessee, USA were represented among the donors. The CD8 memory samples were a combination of magnetically selected CD45RO+ cells and CCR7-negative CD45RA+ effector memory (TemRA) cells. After blood collection by leukapheresis, PBMCs were isolated using Ficoll-Histopaque density gradient centrifugation and then cryopreserved in the vapor phase of liquid nitrogen. Purity and quantity of every magnetically sorted T cell population were checked by analytical flow cytometry. Each sorted fraction had its genomic DNA isolated and then quantified by UV absorbance on a Nanodrop 2000c. The CDR3 sequence holds 14 residues, the cysteine and phenylalanine included. Only the CDR3 region is kept as DNA, spanning 42 bases read in frame from base 1. Sequences SQVTM (CDR1) and ANQGSEA (CDR2) are obtained from the germline V gene. V and J are truncated by 6 bases and 3 bases respectively, leaving an intervening sequence of 16 bases.

The sample was memory CD8+ T cells sorted from blood. This sample's cell subset or site label indicates: CD45RO+ cells pooled with CCR7-negative TemRA cells. The receptor chain draws on TRBV29-1 and TRBJ2-3; the D segment could be TRBD1, given 6 matching bases. The source is a man aged 25-45 years in good health. The CDR3 is CSVGTPMRTDTQYF. The nucleotides are TGCAGCGTGGGGACACCCATGCGGACAGATACGCAGTATTTT.